The clone carrying this TCR beta chain was seen a handful of times. Its target is not known. It was RNA transcripts that yielded the amplified TCR beta CDR3 regions. Researchers ran a first-round RT-PCR on the TCR CDR3 using the HTBI primer set. One entry per CDR3 protein, called by TCRdb with MiXCR from the multiplex PCR reads. The sample carries roughly 300,000 distinct CDR3 sequences, under 25% recorded once. This sample was included in a study of T cells in Graves' hyperthyroidism and ophthalmopathy. The study, taken as a whole, reports: In the blood, most expanded thyroid clonotypes above 0.001 appeared as well.

Sequencing was done on a sample of blood. The clonotype originates from a woman between 45 and 65 years old with Graves' hyperthyroidism.

This CDR3 is CASSYSSTGTGEKLFF. Written as DNA, the CDR3 is TGTGCCAGCAGTTACTCATCGACAGGGACGGGTGAAAAACTGTTTTTT. The chain joins TRBV6-5 to TRBJ1-4; 7 bases match TRBD1. This CDR3 is 16 amino acids long. V dropped 0 bases and J dropped 7; count of bases not matched to a gene: 8. CDR1 and CDR2 from the germline V gene are MNHEY and SVGAGI.